This entry lists 14 T cell receptor beta chains sequenced from one sample in a study of CD4+ T cells in melanoma. Assay: immunoSEQ multiplex PCR; the TCRdb copy retains only in-frame clones and omits some. The sample includes around 110,000 clones, 92% of them seen just once. Specimen: peripheral blood. Receptors were obtained from a human donor with melanoma.

The chain recombines TRBV9 with TRBJ1-4, with D perhaps TRBD1 (5 bases). Trimming removed 4 bases from V and 8 bases from J, with 15 bases in between. The CDR3 runs 14 residues. CDR1 and CDR2 (germline): SGDLS, YYNGEE. CDR3 region: CASSPTVVREKLFF. DNA for the CDR3: TGTGCCAGCAGCCCGACAGTGGTACGCGAAAAACTGTTTTTT.

The CDR3 DNA reads TGTGCCAGCTCACCACCGGGGAGGGACCTCGAGCAGTACTTC. Amino acids: CASSPPGRDLEQYF. V is TRBV18 and J is TRBJ2-7, with TRBD2 identical over 7 bases. The trim removed 0 bases at V and 6 bases at J, leaving 5 bases unmatched. The CDR3 is made up of 14 amino acids. Per the germline V gene, CDR1 is KGHSH and CDR2 is LQKENI. Full variable domain (rest looked up from reference TRBV18 and TRBJ2-7): NAGVMQNPRHLVRRRGQEARLRCSPMKGHSHVYWYRQLPEEGLKFMVYLQKENIIDESGMPKERFSAEFPKEGPSILRIQQVVRGDSAAYFCASSPPGRDLEQYFGPGTRLTVT.

The CDR3 here is CASSKYAWVPGPGQELCGYTF. CDR3 coding DNA: TGTGCCAGCAGCAAATACGCGTGGGTACCGGGGCCGGGACAGGAGCTGTGTGGCTACACCTTC. The chain employs TRBV21-1 and TRBJ1-2; the D segment call TRBD1 is taken from the table without a DNA check. TRBV21-1 is shown as a pseudogene. The CDR3 spans 21 residues.

The genes are TRBV6-5 and TRBJ2-5; tentatively, D is TRBD2 (5 bases). This CDR3 comprises 13 residues. Germline V CDR1 and CDR2: MNHEY, SVGAGI. V lost 6 bases and J lost 2, with 10 bases in between. The CDR3: CASRRTGQETQYF. Written as DNA, the CDR3 is TGTGCCAGCAGAAGGACGGGGCAAGAGACCCAGTACTTC.

This clone showed up just a few times. The chain uses TRBV2 and TRBJ1-5; tentative D call: TRBD1 (5 bases). The CDR3 is 13 amino acids. CDR1 and CDR2 from the germline V gene are SNHLY and FYNNEI. V lost 7 bases and J lost 4, with 11 bases in between. The CDR3 nucleotides read TGTGCCAGCAACTGGGGGATGAATCAGCCCCAGCATTTT. Translated: CASNWGMNQPQHF.

This chain links TRBV5-1 with TRBJ1-2; D unclear. Deletions cut 4 bases from V and 4 bases from J, with 11 bases between. Germline values: CDR1 SGHRS, CDR2 YFSETQ. The CDR3 covers 13 residues. The CDR3 region has the DNA TGCGCCAGCAGCCCCGGTCGGCTCTATGGCTACACCTTC. Amino acids: CASSPGRLYGYTF.

The chain uses TRBV7-9 and TRBJ2-1; TRBD2 might be the D (5 bases). Germline loops: CDR1 SEHNR, CDR2 FQNEAQ (reference sequence). This CDR3 is built from 14 residues. The V end lost 1 base, the J end lost 4 bases, and 8 bases lay between the germline ends. The CDR3 spells CASSLGEIYNEQFF. The CDR3 DNA reads TGTGCCAGCAGCTTAGGGGAGATTTACAATGAGCAGTTCTTC.

The rearrangement links TRBV11-2 to TRBJ2-1; 15 bases fit TRBD2. Germline V gene lookup returns CDR1 SGHAT and CDR2 FQNNGV. CDR3 length equals 17 residues. V shed 3 bases and J 5 bases; nucleotides not matched to a gene: 5. CDR3 loop: CASSFRGLAGGHNEQFF. The CDR3 DNA is TGTGCCAGCAGCTTCCGAGGACTAGCGGGAGGGCACAATGAGCAGTTCTTC.

The chain uses TRBV7-9 and TRBJ2-3; no reliable D call. Trimming took off 3 bases at V and 4 bases at J, with 11 bases between the two ends. The CDR3 sequence is 14 residues long. Per germline, CDR1 SEHNR and CDR2 FQNEAQ (reference sequence). The CDR3 DNA reads as TGTGCCAGCAGCTTGGGATCCCAGTCAGATACGCAGTATTTT. Translated, it gives CASSLGSQSDTQYF.

The genes are TRBV28 and TRBJ2-5; 7 bases are a match to TRBD1. This CDR3 is built from 13 residues. Germline lookup yields CDR1 MDHEN and CDR2 SYDVKM. The V segment lost 4 bases and the J segment 2 bases; nucleotides outside the gene matches: 1. The CDR3 DNA reads TGTGCCAGCAGTTCGGGACAGCAAGAGACCCAGTACTTC. Translation gives CASSSGQQETQYF.

In DNA, the CDR3 is TGCGCCAGCAGCGAGGGGGCTCGCAATCAGCCCCAGCATTTT. Encoded protein: CASSEGARNQPQHF. The rearrangement uses TRBV5-1 and TRBJ1-5, with 7 bases matching TRBD1. Germline-derived CDR1 and CDR2 are SGHRS and YFSETQ. The CDR3 length is 14 residues. V shed 4 bases, J shed 2 bases, and the junction held 3 bases outside the gene matches.

The chain carries TRBV28 and TRBJ1-1; D ambiguous. Germline V CDR1 and CDR2: MDHEN, SYDVKM. The V gene lost 6 bases and the J gene lost 7 bases, with 24 bases spanning the gap. The CDR3 sequence is 16 residues long. This CDR3 reads CASSPRGEIMIIEAFF. The CDR3 coding sequence is TGTGCCAGCAGCCCGCGTGGGGAGATAATGATCATTGAAGCTTTCTTT.

CDR3 region: CASSEGGRLNQPQHF. The DNA for the CDR3 is TGTGCCAGCAGCGAGGGGGGCAGGCTGAATCAGCCCCAGCATTTT. The V gene is TRBV9, the J gene TRBJ1-5, with TRBD1 as a possible D gene (6 bases). CDR3 length equals 15 residues. Germline V CDR1 and CDR2: SGDLS, YYNGEE. The ends were cut back, 3 bases at V and 4 bases at J, with 14 bases in the middle. The full variable domain, rest sourced from reference TRBV9 and TRBJ1-5, is DSGVTQTPKHLITATGQRVTLRCSPRSGDLSVYWYQQSLDQGLQFLIQYYNGEERAKGNILERFSAQQFPDLHSELNLSSLELGDSALYFCASSEGGRLNQPQHFGDGTRLSIL.

The sample holds one count of this clone. The chain combines TRBV5-1 with TRBJ2-1, with D possibly matching TRBD1 (6 bases). This CDR3 is built from 15 residues. Trimming removed 4 bases at V and 0 bases at J, with 11 bases between. Germline loops: CDR1 SGHRS, CDR2 YFSETQ. Here the CDR3 reads CASSQQGGSYNEQFF. The CDR3 nucleotides read TGCGCCAGCAGCCAACAGGGTGGCTCCTACAATGAGCAGTTCTTC.